What follows is one TCR beta chain and its context. Its target is unknown. The data belong to a study of blood T cells in healthy people across ages. The CDR3 extends over 15 amino acids. Germline assignment: CDR1 SGHKS and CDR2 YYEKEE (reference sequence). Germline trimming cut 4 bases from V and 3 bases from J; bases unmatched to any gene: 6. The authors ran a second PCR of about 7 to 11 cycles using a sample-barcoded 5' primer and a J-beta primer mix. Every individual sample yielded 2.5 million or more paired-end reads (each containing CDR3). In TCRdb, the 5' RACE reads were re-called with MiXCR into one record per CDR3 protein. Among about 1 million distinct CDR3 sequences listed, 40% to 55% were seen once. Points from the study as a whole: Both higher diversity and more naive CD4+ cells marked long-lived donors when set against aged donors.

The sample taken for sequencing was blood. The sequence was collected from a woman aged 55-75 years in good health. J is TRBJ2-1 and V is TRBV5-5, with 8 bases matching TRBD2. For the CDR3, the DNA is TGTGCCAGCAGCCTTGCGACTAGCGTCTACAATGAGCAGTTCTTC. Its translation: CASSLATSVYNEQFF.